This entry lists 9 T cell receptor beta chains sequenced from one sample in a study of cytomegalovirus exposure and HLA in healthy donors. PCR amplification relied on 60 Vbeta primers (plus 13 Jbeta primers). TCRdb keeps only in-frame clones here, not all; method: immunoSEQ multiplex PCR. The table lists some 180,000 clones, around 75% of them singletons. Input material: PBMCs. These receptors were taken from a woman aged 25-40 years in good health and CMV-seronegative.

V usage is TRBV5-6 and J usage is TRBJ1-1; TRBD1 matches 7 bases. The CDR3 runs to 13 residues. CDR1 is SGHDT and CDR2 is YYEEEE in the germline V gene. With V trimmed by 4 bases and J by 6 bases, 6 bases remained unmatched. The CDR3 sequence: CASSSRGVAEAFF. The DNA for the CDR3 is TGTGCCAGCAGCAGCAGGGGGGTGGCTGAAGCTTTCTTT. The entire variable domain, with the rest obtained from reference TRBV5-6 and TRBJ1-1, is as follows: DAGVTQSPTHLIKTRGQQVTLRCSPKSGHDTVSWYQQALGQGPQFIFQYYEEEERQRGNFPDRFSGHQFPNYSSELNVNALLLGDSALYLCASSSRGVAEAFFGQGTRLTVV.

V usage is TRBV5-1 and J usage is TRBJ2-3; tentative D call: TRBD1 (6 bases). Trimming stripped 0 bases from V and 0 bases from J, with 11 bases between. The V gene's germline CDR1 is SGHRS and CDR2 YFSETQ. CDR3 length: 16 amino acids. The CDR3 coding sequence is TGCGCCAGCAGCTTGGTCGGACAGAAGAGCACAGATACGCAGTATTTT. Translating gives CASSLVGQKSTDTQYF. Full variable domain (outside the CDR3, taken from reference TRBV5-1 and TRBJ2-3): KAGVTQTPRYLIKTRGQQVTLSCSPISGHRSVSWYQQTPGQGLQFLFEYFSETQRNKGNFPGRFSGRQFSNSRSEMNVSTLELGDSALYLCASSLVGQKSTDTQYFGPGTRLTVL.

The J gene is TRBJ1-3, the V gene TRBV7-2, with TRBD1 as a possible D gene (6 bases). The germline V gene has CDR1 SGHTA and CDR2 FQGNSA. The CDR3 is 16 amino acids. V was pared by 5 bases and J by 4 bases, with 18 bases between. CDR3 in amino acids: CASSPQTGSPGNTIYF. The CDR3 nucleotides read TGTGCCAGCAGCCCCCAGACAGGAAGCCCAGGAAACACCATATATTTT.

The chain couples TRBV2 to TRBJ1-1; 9 positions match TRBD1. The germline gives CDR1 SNHLY, CDR2 FYNNEI. Germline trimming cut 7 bases from V and 6 bases from J; bases unmatched to any gene: 12. The CDR3 totals 15 residues. CDR3 protein: CASTNRTGVTAEAFF. The CDR3 DNA sequence: TGTGCCAGCACAAACAGGACAGGGGTTACGGCTGAAGCTTTCTTT.

The genes are TRBV2 and TRBJ2-3, with TRBD2 matching over 11 bases. J was trimmed by 3 bases and V by 3 bases; bases with no gene match: 2. The CDR3 has 15 amino acids. Per the germline V gene, CDR1 is SNHLY and CDR2 is FYNNEI. The CDR3, as DNA: TGTGCCAGCAGTGACACTAGCGGGAGAACAGATACGCAGTATTTT. It encodes CASSDTSGRTDTQYF.

This rearrangement joins TRBV27 to TRBJ1-5; D not certain. The CDR3 covers 14 residues. V lost 3 bases, J lost 3 bases, and 9 bases lay in between. CDR1 is MNHEY and CDR2 is SMNVEV in the germline V gene (reference sequence). The CDR3: CASSLRETNQPQHF. The CDR3 nucleotides are TGTGCCAGCAGTTTGAGGGAGACCAATCAGCCCCAGCATTTT.

Ten or more counts support this clone. The chain joins TRBV5-4 to TRBJ2-1; 8 bases are a match to TRBD1. Germline loops: CDR1 SGHNT, CDR2 YYREEE (reference sequence). J gave up 2 bases and V 2 bases, and 6 bases lay outside the gene matches. This CDR3 is built from 16 residues. The CDR3 loop is CASSLKTGAAYNEQFF. CDR3 DNA: TGTGCCAGCAGCTTAAAGACAGGGGCGGCCTACAATGAGCAGTTCTTC.

This chain uses TRBV5-1 with TRBJ2-2, with TRBD1 identical over 10 bases. V shed 1 base and J 4 bases; nucleotides not matched to a gene: 4. Germline V gene data show CDR1 as SGHRS and CDR2 as YFSETQ. The CDR3 runs 16 residues. The CDR3 DNA reads TGCGCCAGCAGCTTGTCTCGGACAGGGGGCACCGGGGAGCTGTTTTTT. Protein: CASSLSRTGGTGELFF.

This rearrangement joins TRBV4-1 to TRBJ2-6, with 8 bases identical to TRBD1. J gave up 0 bases and V 1 base, and 5 bases lay outside the gene matches. The CDR3 totals 18 residues. Germline loops: CDR1 MGHRA, CDR2 YSYEKL. The CDR3, as DNA: TGCGCCAGCAGCCAAGGGACAGGGTTAATCTCTGGGGCCAACGTCCTGACTTTC. It yields the protein CASSQGTGLISGANVLTF.